This T cell receptor (beta chain) stems from a study of T cells after yellow fever vaccination. Study-level results: From the bulk population, abundant clonotypes could contaminate and appear within FACS-sorted repertoires. It was a weaker secondary response, yet one that peaked faster, at day 5 versus 15.

One entry per CDR3 protein, called by TCRdb with MiXCR from the 5' RACE reads. Among about 220,000 distinct CDR3 sequences, 3% to 4% were seen once, and the ten largest hold under 3.5%. Comment on this clonotype: Antigen: not known.

Sequenced material: CD4+ T cells sorted from PBMCs, taken 10 days after the yellow fever booster vaccination. The origin of this receptor is a man aged 18 to 30 who received the YFV17D yellow fever vaccine.

The chain's CDR3 is CASSQSGANVLTF. In DNA, the CDR3 is TGTGCCAGCAGCCAGTCTGGGGCCAACGTCCTGACTTTC. The chain has TRBV7-9 and TRBJ2-6, with D unclear. Germline V lookup: CDR1 SEHNR, CDR2 FQNEAQ (reference sequence). The CDR3 is 13 amino acids. V lost 5 bases to trimming and J lost 1 base, with 3 bases between them.